The 31 T cell receptor beta chains below were found in one sample sequenced in a study of low-dose radiotherapy and immunotherapy resistance in tumors. TRAV- and TRBV-specific primers primed first-strand cDNA, covering alpha and beta chains. Over around 19 PCR cycles, TCRs were amplified from a constant-region primer and V-primer adapter. TCRdb itself ran the reads through MiXCR, one entry per CDR3 protein. The data contain 95,000 to 100,000 distinct CDR3 sequences, roughly 20% of them singletons. Time point in this sample: after trial treatment. Treatment indicated: LDRT plus nivolumab, ipilimumab, low-dose cyclophosphamide and aspirin (RACIN trial). The sample was PBMCs, taken after low-dose radiotherapy plus immunotherapy. These receptors were obtained from a male donor with prostate cancer.

This clonotype was counted between two and nine times. The chain combines TRBV29-1 with TRBJ2-7; possible D gene TRBD1, 6 bases. Between the trimmed V and J ends, which lost 7 bases and 1 base, there was a span of 17 bases. The germline V gene has CDR1 SQVTM and CDR2 ANQGSEA. The CDR3 contains 14 residues. The CDR3 sequence is CSAEIRTESYEQYF. The CDR3 DNA reads as TGCAGCGCAGAAATTCGGACAGAATCCTACGAGCAGTACTTC.

This sequence joins TRBV6-5 and TRBJ2-1, with a weak D call TRBD1 (7 bases). The CDR3 covers 15 residues. V shed 6 bases and J shed 3 bases, with 15 bases lying between them. CDR1 and CDR2 (germline): MNHEY, SVGAGI. For the CDR3, the DNA is TGTGCCAGCAGCCGAGCTCAGGGGGGCTACAATGAGCAGTTCTTC. Translation: CASSRAQGGYNEQFF.

Only a few counts were recorded for this clonotype. This rearrangement joins TRBV20-1 to TRBJ2-5; 11 bases map to TRBD1. The CDR3 length is 18 residues. V shed 1 base and J 4 bases; nucleotides not matched to a gene: 14. The V gene's germline CDR1 is DFQATT and CDR2 SNEGSKA (reference sequence). The CDR3 DNA follows: TGCAGTGCTAGAGCCCAACCCGGACAGGGGGCGGGAGGAGAGACCCAGTACTTC. This encodes CSARAQPGQGAGGETQYF.

This chain connects TRBV18 to TRBJ2-1, with unresolved D. In germline, CDR1 is KGHSH, CDR2 LQKENI. CDR3 size: 13 residues. Trimming cost V 6 bases and J 0 bases, with 6 bases left between them. The CDR3 sequence is CASSPPSYNEQFF. CDR3 DNA sequence: TGTGCCAGCTCCCCCCCCTCCTACAATGAGCAGTTCTTC. The variable domain in full, completed from reference TRBV18 and TRBJ2-1, reads NAGVMQNPRHLVRRRGQEARLRCSPMKGHSHVYWYRQLPEEGLKFMVYLQKENIIDESGMPKERFSAEFPKEGPSILRIQQVVRGDSAAYFCASSPPSYNEQFFGPGTRLTVL.

This clonotype was seen ten or more times. This chain's CDR3 is CASSQGGSSYNEQFF. CDR3 nucleotides: TGCGCCAGCAGCCAAGGGGGCAGCTCCTACAATGAGCAGTTCTTC. The V gene is TRBV4-1, the J gene TRBJ2-1; TRBD1 might be the D (5 bases). The CDR3 is 15 amino acids. Trimming removed 1 base from V and 0 bases from J, with 7 bases in between. Germline V gives CDR1 MGHRA, CDR2 YSYEKL.

The chain combines TRBV7-2 with TRBJ2-1, with 9 nucleotides matching TRBD2. The J segment lost 0 bases and the V segment lost 7 bases, leaving 7 bases of the junction unmatched. CDR3 length equals 16 residues. The V gene's germline CDR1 is SGHTA and CDR2 FQGNSA. The DNA of the CDR3 is TGTGCCAGCACCTTGGCTAGCGGGGTCTCCTACAATGAGCAGTTCTTC. Protein product: CASTLASGVSYNEQFF.

This clonotype was detected many times. V gene TRBV11-2 combines with J gene TRBJ2-5; TRBD2 matches at 7 bases. The CDR3 loop spans 16 amino acids. The germline V gene has CDR1 SGHAT and CDR2 FQNNGV. Unmatched junction bases numbered 14, after V lost 5 bases and J lost 5 bases. The CDR3 nucleotides read TGTGCCAGCAGCCCAAGGTTGGGGGGAGGGCGGGAGACCCAGTACTTC. Its protein is CASSPRLGGGRETQYF.

V and J are TRBV5-1 and TRBJ1-1; 9 positions match TRBD1. The V gene end was trimmed by 2 bases and the J gene end by 1 base; junction bases not matched to a gene: 6. CDR1 is SGHRS and CDR2 is YFSETQ in the germline V gene. This CDR3 comprises 16 residues. As DNA, the CDR3 is TGCGCCAGCAGCTTTTCTATGACAGGGGGGAACACTGAAGCTTTCTTT. This encodes CASSFSMTGGNTEAFF.

This clonotype was observed at least ten times. This sequence joins TRBV20-1 and TRBJ1-4; no clear D. CDR3 size: 14 residues. V was pared by 3 bases and J by 0 bases, with 8 bases between. Looked up from germline, CDR1 is DFQATT and CDR2 is SNEGSKA (reference sequence). The CDR3: CSASPGATNEKLFF. In DNA, the CDR3 is TGCAGTGCTAGCCCCGGTGCAACTAATGAAAAACTGTTTTTT.

This clonotype was observed at least ten times. The V and J genes are TRBV29-1 and TRBJ2-2; a possible D gene is TRBD1 (7 bases). Germline V lookup: CDR1 SQVTM, CDR2 ANQGSEA. The V gene lost 3 bases and the J gene lost 4 bases, with 33 bases spanning the gap. The CDR3 totals 21 residues. CDR3 sequence (DNA): TGCAGCGTTGAGTTACCCGGCTCGGGCAGGGGGGCTATTAAACCCACCGGGGAGCTGTTTTTT. Amino acids: CSVELPGSGRGAIKPTGELFF.

Ten or more counts support this clonotype. The chain combines TRBV7-2 with TRBJ2-1; 10 bases map to TRBD2. The CDR3 extends over 15 amino acids. Germline V gene lookup returns CDR1 SGHTA and CDR2 FQGNSA. J gave up 7 bases and V 2 bases, and 5 bases lay outside the gene matches. CDR3: CASSLIAGGGNEQFF. CDR3 DNA: TGTGCCAGCAGCTTAATAGCGGGGGGTGGGAATGAGCAGTTCTTC.

This clonotype was found many times. This CDR3 reads CSAREQGRQPQHF. The CDR3 nucleotides are TGCAGTGCTAGAGAACAGGGACGTCAGCCCCAGCATTTT. The chain links TRBV20-1 to TRBJ1-5; D may be TRBD1 (6 bases). Germline loops: CDR1 DFQATT, CDR2 SNEGSKA (reference sequence). The CDR3 sequence is 13 residues long. V dropped 0 bases and J dropped 6 bases, with 9 bases sitting between them.

There are many counts of this clonotype. The chain employs TRBV5-4 and TRBJ1-3; maybe TRBD1 (6 bases). The CDR3 has 15 amino acids. CDR1 and CDR2 from the germline V gene are SGHNT and YYREEE (reference sequence). Between the trimmed V and J ends, which lost 6 bases and 0 bases, there was a span of 13 bases. CDR3 region: CASMTDRDSGNTIYF. In DNA, the CDR3 is TGTGCCAGCATGACGGACAGAGACTCTGGAAACACCATATATTTT.

This clonotype showed up many times. The V call is TRBV7-9, the J call TRBJ1-1; possibly TRBD1 for D (5 bases). This CDR3 has 18 amino acids. The V gene's germline CDR1 is SEHNR and CDR2 FQNEAQ (reference sequence). The V gene lost 2 bases and the J gene lost 1 base, with 20 bases spanning the gap. The CDR3 is CASSLLVIRTHKNTEAFF. In DNA form, the CDR3 reads TGTGCCAGCAGCTTATTGGTAATTCGGACACATAAGAACACTGAAGCTTTCTTT. The full variable domain, its missing parts supplied by reference TRBV7-9 and TRBJ1-1, is DTGVSQNPRHKITKRGQNVTFRCDPISEHNRLYWYRQTLGQGPEFLTYFQNEAQLEKSRLLSDRFSAERPKGSFSTLEIQRTEQGDSAMYLCASSLLVIRTHKNTEAFFGQGTRLTVV.

CDR3 coding DNA: TGTGCCAGCAGTCCCTCCGGGGCCGGCACCGGGGAGCTGTTTTTT. This codes for CASSPSGAGTGELFF. The V call is TRBV27, the J call TRBJ2-2; the D call may be TRBD1 or TRBD2 (5 bases each). Trimming left V 5 bases short and J 4 bases short, with 14 bases between. CDR3 length equals 15 residues. Germline CDR1 is MNHEY and CDR2 is SMNVEV (reference sequence).

This clonotype was detected ten times or more. The genes are TRBV7-9 and TRBJ2-3; D remains ambiguous. V was pared by 4 bases and J by 6 bases, with 14 bases between. The germline gives CDR1 SEHNR, CDR2 FQNEAQ (reference sequence). The CDR3 is 14 amino acids. Written as DNA, the CDR3 is TGTGCCAGCAGCTACGACACCCGTGGGGATACGCAGTATTTT. This codes for CASSYDTRGDTQYF.

This clonotype came up many times. The V gene is TRBV6-6, the J gene TRBJ1-2, with D possibly being TRBD1 (5 bases). V dropped 0 bases and J dropped 4 bases, with 15 bases sitting between them. This CDR3 has 16 residues. Per germline, CDR1 MNHNY and CDR2 SVGAGI (reference sequence). The CDR3 DNA is TGTGCCAGCAGTTACTCCCCGACGGGGCCGGGCTATGGCTACACCTTC. This codes for CASSYSPTGPGYGYTF.

Remarks on this clonotype: This may come from a read error, since a much larger clone is one base off. The chain employs TRBV7-2 and TRBJ2-5, with D possibly being TRBD2 (6 bases). The V gene's germline CDR1 is SGHTA and CDR2 FQGNSA. This CDR3 is built from 11 residues. For the CDR3, the DNA is TGTGTCAGCAGGGAGGAGGAGACCCAGTACTTC. Translated, it gives CVSREEETQYF.

This clonotype was observed at least ten times. The J gene is TRBJ2-3, the V gene TRBV20-1; 7 bases are shared with TRBD1. This CDR3 has 13 amino acids. Looked up from germline, CDR1 is DFQATT and CDR2 is SNEGSKA (reference sequence). The ends lost 6 bases at V and 6 bases at J; junction bases unmatched: 9. CDR3 loop: CSAGQPRVDTQYF. CDR3 coding DNA: TGCAGTGCGGGACAGCCGAGAGTTGATACGCAGTATTTT.

This clonotype has a count of ten or more. The chain has TRBV7-3 and TRBJ2-2; D call uncertain. CDR1 SGHTA and CDR2 FQGTGA come from the germline V gene. There are 12 residues in the CDR3. V lost 5 bases and J 5 bases, leaving 6 bases between the germline ends. The CDR3 loop reads CASSPRTGELFF. In nucleotides, the CDR3 is TGTGCCAGCAGCCCCAGAACCGGGGAGCTGTTTTTT.

There are many counts of this clonotype. The chain uses TRBV7-2 and TRBJ2-7; possibly TRBD2 for D (7 bases). Germline values: CDR1 SGHTA, CDR2 FQGNSA. This CDR3 has 14 residues. The germline V and J ends were trimmed by 3 bases and 6 bases, with 15 bases remaining between them. The CDR3 DNA sequence: TGTGCCAGCAGCTTCCTCGGGGGGCCTCGCGAGCAGTACTTC. It yields the protein CASSFLGGPREQYF.

This clonotype was observed many times. The rearrangement links TRBV6-6 to TRBJ2-7; no clear D gene. The V gene lost 6 bases and the J gene lost 2 bases, with 14 bases spanning the gap. This CDR3 comprises 14 residues. From germline, CDR1 is MNHNY and CDR2 SVGAGI (reference sequence). The CDR3 nucleotides read TGTGCCAGCAGCCCCCGGGCAGAAACCTACGAGCAGTACTTC. Translation gives CASSPRAETYEQYF.

This clonotype was seen repeatedly, ten times or more. The V call is TRBV5-1, the J call TRBJ2-2; TRBD2 is a possible D gene (6 bases). Germline CDR1 reads SGHRS; CDR2 reads YFSETQ. The CDR3 is made up of 15 amino acids. Trimming took off 6 bases at V and 0 bases at J, with 12 bases between the two ends. CDR3: CASTPGGPNTGELFF. The CDR3 bases are TGCGCCAGCACACCCGGGGGACCGAACACCGGGGAGCTGTTTTTT.

This clonotype was seen many times. This sequence joins TRBV5-6 and TRBJ2-5; maybe TRBD2 (7 bases). The CDR3 sequence is 15 residues long. CDR1 SGHDT and CDR2 YYEEEE come from the germline V gene. V was clipped by 6 bases and J by 5 bases, with 20 bases between them. The CDR3 coding sequence is TGTGCCAGCAACGCGCGGGGGCCTCTCGGGGAGACCCAGTACTTC. This codes for CASNARGPLGETQYF.

This clonotype was recorded at least ten times. The rearrangement links TRBV29-1 to TRBJ1-4, with D possibly TRBD1 on 5 matching bases. V shed 4 bases and J shed 0 bases, with 18 bases lying between them. Germline loops: CDR1 SQVTM, CDR2 ANQGSEA. The length of the CDR3 is 17 residues. CDR3 bases: TGCAGCGTTGGCGGGGCCCTACCCACTGCAACTAATGAAAAACTGTTTTTT. Protein product: CSVGGALPTATNEKLFF.

The sample holds many counts of this clonotype. The V gene is TRBV18, the J gene TRBJ2-3; D is unclear. CDR1 KGHSH and CDR2 LQKENI come from the germline V gene. The CDR3 is 15 residues long. Trimming left V 4 bases short and J 1 base short, with 12 bases between. CDR3 amino acids: CASSLTRSGTDTQYF. In DNA, the CDR3 is TGTGCCAGCTCACTCACGCGCAGCGGCACAGATACGCAGTATTTT.

This sequence joins TRBV6-8 and TRBJ2-7, with D perhaps matching TRBD2 (7 bases). CDR1 is MNHGY, CDR2 SAAAGT, per germline. The CDR3 extends over 16 amino acids. Trimming took off 6 bases at V and 2 bases at J, with 20 bases between the two ends. The CDR3 spells CASRRLGGAVPYEQYF. The CDR3 nucleotides read TGTGCCAGCAGGCGGTTGGGGGGGGCCGTACCCTACGAGCAGTACTTC.

This clonotype was seen repeatedly, ten times or more. The chain employs TRBV11-3 and TRBJ2-7, with 7 bases that match TRBD2. Germline trimming cut 5 bases from V and 5 bases from J; bases unmatched to any gene: 9. Germline V gives CDR1 SGHNT, CDR2 YENEEA. The CDR3 totals 14 residues. The CDR3 DNA reads TGTGCCAGCAGCGTGGGGGGGATCGTCGACGAGCAGTACTTC. This sequence encodes CASSVGGIVDEQYF. The whole variable domain, remainder taken from reference TRBV11-3 and TRBJ2-7, is EAGVVQSPRYKIIEKKQPVAFWCNPISGHNTLYWYLQNLGQGPELLIRYENEEAVDDSQLPKDRFSAERLKGVDSTLKIQPAELGDSAVYLCASSVGGIVDEQYFGPGTRLTVT.

Ten or more counts support this clonotype. The chain combines TRBV4-2 with TRBJ1-1, with TRBD1 as a possible D gene (6 bases). The CDR3 sequence is 15 residues long. Germline lookup yields CDR1 LGHNA and CDR2 YNFKEQ. Between the trimmed V and J ends, which lost 0 bases and 5 bases, there was a span of 13 bases. This CDR3 is CASSQEDGGPTEAFF. Written as DNA, the CDR3 is TGTGCCAGCAGCCAAGAGGATGGGGGGCCAACTGAAGCTTTCTTT.

V is TRBV27 and J is TRBJ2-1; 12 bases are shared with TRBD2. In germline, CDR1 is MNHEY, CDR2 SMNVEV (reference sequence). After removal of 6 bases from V and 2 bases from J, the junction contained 5 bases not matched to a gene. CDR3 length equals 16 residues. In DNA form, the CDR3 reads TGTGCCAGCAGCCTACTAGCGGGAGGTACCTACAATGAGCAGTTCTTC. It codes for CASSLLAGGTYNEQFF.

This clonotype was detected many times. V gene TRBV14 combines with J gene TRBJ2-1; weak D call: TRBD2 (6 bases). The CDR3 extends over 16 amino acids. Deletions cut 1 base from V and 0 bases from J, with 10 bases between. Germline V gives CDR1 SGHDN, CDR2 FVKESK. The CDR3 region has the DNA TGTGCCAGCAGCCAAGGGGGGGAGCTCTCCTACAATGAGCAGTTCTTC. This gives the protein CASSQGGELSYNEQFF. Supplemented by reference TRBV14 and TRBJ2-1, the full variable domain reads EAGVTQFPSHSVIEKGQTVTLRCDPISGHDNLYWYRRVMGKEIKFLLHFVKESKQDESGMPNNRFLAERTGGTYSTLKVQPAELEDSGVYFCASSQGGELSYNEQFFGPGTRLTVL.